This is a list of T cell receptor beta chains from one sample in a study of T-cell memory formation after mild COVID-19. TCRdb ran MiXCR on the 5' RACE reads and lists one entry per CDR3 protein. The table includes fewer than 500,000 distinct CDR3 sequences, about 23% detected once. Sequencing input: PBMCs or a T cell subset sorted from them (not recorded which). These receptor sequences come from an adult woman who had mild COVID-19 (a few samples of this study predate the infection). Cell type and time point are not known. Each CDR3 is given with its conserved first and last residue. The D gene is left open where the match is weak. Size tells how often a clone was seen (once, few, many) or the class of an expanded clone, and some rows leave it out.

TRBJ1-1	NA	NA	TRBV12-3/TRBV12-4	CASSSLGNTEAFF	TGTGCCAGCAGCTCTTTAGGGAACACTGAAGCTTTCTTT
TRBJ2-5	few	NA	TRBV12-3/TRBV12-4	CASSFSTETQYF	TGTGCCAGCAGTTTTTCCACTGAGACCCAGTACTTC
TRBJ2-5	few	TRBD2	TRBV5-1	CASIKGPASGQETQYF	TGCGCCAGCATAAAAGGCCCGGCTAGCGGACAAGAGACCCAGTACTTC
TRBJ1-3	NA	NA	TRBV11-2	CASSLDRINSLSGNTIYF	TGTGCCAGCAGCTTAGACAGAATAAACTCCCTCTCTGGAAACACCATATATTTT
TRBJ2-1	few	NA	TRBV24-1	CATGADEQFF	TGTGCCACCGGGGCCGATGAGCAGTTCTTC
TRBJ2-1	NA	TRBD2	TRBV11-3	CASRTSDSYNEQFF	TGTGCCAGCCGAACTAGCGACTCCTACAATGAGCAGTTCTTC
TRBJ2-1	NA	TRBD2	TRBV29-1	CSVEGTSSPWDEQFF	TGCAGCGTTGAAGGGACTAGCTCCCCCTGGGATGAGCAGTTCTTC
TRBJ2-7	NA	NA	TRBV9	CASSASPGQVHEQYF	TGTGCCAGCAGCGCTTCCCCGGGACAAGTCCACGAGCAGTACTTC
TRBJ2-3	few	TRBD1	TRBV6-5	CASSMGQMSTDTQYF	TGTGCCAGCAGCATGGGACAGATGAGCACAGATACGCAGTATTTT
TRBJ2-7	few	TRBD2	TRBV20-1	CSADPGTSGISYEQYF	TGCAGTGCTGATCCCGGGACTAGCGGGATATCGTACGAGCAGTACTTC
TRBJ2-5	NA	TRBD1	TRBV12-3/TRBV12-4	CASSRPGQGLETQYF	TGTGCCAGCAGTCGTCCGGGACAGGGGCTTGAGACCCAGTACTTC
TRBJ2-7	many	NA	TRBV20-1	CSGLRKNAEQYF	TGCAGTGGGTTGAGAAAGAATGCCGAGCAGTACTTC
TRBJ2-2	NA	TRBD1	TRBV6-5	CATSTGVGSDGELFF	TGTGCCACCAGCACAGGGGTGGGTTCCGACGGGGAGCTGTTTTTT
TRBJ2-3	NA	TRBD2	TRBV11-3	CASSLVSTSGSFADTQYF	TGTGCCAGCAGCTTAGTATCGACTAGCGGGAGTTTTGCAGATACGCAGTATTTT
TRBJ2-7	few	NA	TRBV6-2/TRBV6-3	CASSPNGPYEQYF	TGTGCCAGCAGTCCCAACGGACCCTACGAGCAGTACTTC
TRBJ1-1	many	NA	TRBV5-1	CASSSRGNTEAFF	TGTGCCAGCAGTTCCCGGGGGAACACTGAAGCTTTCTTT
TRBJ2-1	NA	TRBD1	TRBV19	CASSPTPGGAAGDEQFF	TGTGCCAGTAGTCCAACCCCAGGGGGAGCCGCAGGCGATGAGCAGTTCTTC
TRBJ1-1	few	NA	TRBV18	CASSGRSNTEAFF	TGTGCCAGCTCGGGTCGGTCGAACACTGAAGCTTTCTTT
TRBJ1-2	few	NA	TRBV12-3/TRBV12-4	CASSLGFGHEAGYTF	TGTGCCAGCAGTTTAGGGTTTGGACATGAGGCTGGCTACACCTTC
TRBJ2-6	few	TRBD1	TRBV7-8	CASSGDRPFSGANVLTF	TGTGCCAGCAGCGGGGACAGACCTTTCTCTGGGGCCAACGTCCTGACTTTC
TRBJ2-2	few	TRBD2	TRBV29-1	CSASGGRRRSGELFF	TGCAGCGCCTCGGGGGGGCGAAGGCGGTCCGGGGAGCTGTTTTTT
TRBJ2-3	NA	TRBD2	TRBV30	CAWKREGLGPDTQYF	TGTGCCTGGAAACGGGAGGGCTTAGGCCCAGATACGCAGTATTTT
TRBJ2-7	NA	TRBD2	TRBV6-2/TRBV6-3	CASSRLAGTYEQYF	TGTGCCAGCAGCCGACTAGCAGGCACCTACGAGCAGTACTTC